This note documents a single TCR beta chain sequence. This sample was taken from a study of blood T cell repertoires in COVID-19. Study context: Material from acute and convalescent COVID-19 was sourced from the United States, Italy and Spain. The analysed material was cDNA or gDNA that came from T cells, B-cell-depleted T cells, or PBMCs.

In germline, CDR1 is MNHEY, CDR2 SMNVEV (reference sequence). V shed 5 bases, J shed 5 bases, and the junction held 7 bases outside the gene matches. The CDR3 totals 14 residues. As processed by the authors: Nucleated cell counts were estimated from reference gene primer amplification. Some clones are missing from TCRdb's copy, which holds only in-frame ones; the method was immunoSEQ multiplex PCR. V and J calls and clone size are copied from that table; D and trimming were computed from the DNA. The repertoire holds about 70,000 clones, 75% to 90% seen once, with 12% in the top ten. This receptor was obtained from a human donor in a cohort sampled during active COVID-19. The sample was peripheral blood. J is TRBJ2-5 and V is TRBV27, with 8 bases identical to TRBD2. In nucleotides, the CDR3 is TGTGCCAGCAGTGTCGGGGGGGCCCCCGAGACCCAGTACTTC. Protein sequence: CASSVGGAPETQYF.